This passage covers 27 T cell receptor beta chains from one sample sequenced in a study of blood T cell repertoires in COVID-19. Sequencing used immunoSEQ multiplex PCR; TCRdb keeps in-frame clones, though not all of them. This sample has about 280,000 clones, with roughly 90% found just once. The specimen was PBMCs or T cells enriched from blood (not recorded which). The origin of the receptors is a young woman who had recovered from COVID-19.

The chain uses TRBV10-3 and TRBJ1-2; TRBD1 aligns across 10 bases. The CDR3 is 14 residues long. Trimming cost V 3 bases and J 7 bases; bases outside gene matches: 5. Per the germline V gene, CDR1 is ENHRY and CDR2 is SYGVKD. CDR3 loop: CAISEDRGRGGYTF. The CDR3 DNA follows: TGTGCCATCAGTGAAGACAGGGGGCGAGGTGGCTACACCTTC.

V usage is TRBV10-3 and J usage is TRBJ1-1; maybe TRBD1 (6 bases). V was pared by 5 bases and J by 1 base, with 11 bases between. This CDR3 spans 14 amino acids. CDR1 is ENHRY, CDR2 SYGVKD, per germline. CDR3 sequence: CAISRTGRNTEAFF. The DNA for the CDR3 is TGTGCCATCAGTAGAACAGGGCGGAACACTGAAGCTTTCTTT.

Comments on this clone: An end of the junction differs from the germline gene, which may be a read error. The gene calls are TRBV28 and TRBJ1-2, with TRBD1 identical over 7 bases. The CDR3 is 11 amino acids. The germline CDR1 and CDR2 sequences are MDHEN and SYDVKM. The CDR3 here is CARPQGDGYTF. The CDR3 region has the DNA TGTGCCAGACCGCAGGGGGATGGTTACACCTTC.

This chain joins TRBV3-1 (or the pseudogene TRBV3-2) and TRBJ2-1, with D possibly matching TRBD2 (6 bases). Trimming took off 2 bases at V and 10 bases at J, with 12 bases between the two ends. The length of the CDR3 is 13 residues. Per germline, CDR1 LGHDT and CDR2 YNNKEL (reference sequence). The CDR3 DNA sequence: TGTGCCAGCAGCCAAAGAGGAGGGTGGGAGCAGTTCTTC. This gives the protein CASSQRGGWEQFF.

The chain is built from TRBV5-1 and TRBJ1-3, with D unresolved. CDR3 length: 14 residues. V shed 1 base and J shed 2 bases, with 7 bases lying between them. The germline CDR1 and CDR2 sequences are SGHRS and YFSETQ. CDR3 in amino acids: CASSLSGAGNTIYF. For the CDR3, the DNA is TGCGCCAGCAGCTTGTCAGGTGCTGGAAACACCATATATTTT. Combining the CDR3 with reference TRBV5-1 and TRBJ1-3 gives the whole variable domain KAGVTQTPRYLIKTRGQQVTLSCSPISGHRSVSWYQQTPGQGLQFLFEYFSETQRNKGNFPGRFSGRQFSNSRSEMNVSTLELGDSALYLCASSLSGAGNTIYFGEGSWLTVV.

The V gene is TRBV5-1, the J gene TRBJ2-2; 7 nucleotides agree with TRBD2. The J segment lost 1 base and the V segment lost 4 bases, leaving 4 bases of the junction unmatched. CDR1 and CDR2 (germline): SGHRS, YFSETQ. This CDR3 region has 15 residues. This CDR3 reads CASSAREGNTGELFF. Here the CDR3 DNA reads TGCGCCAGCAGCGCCAGGGAGGGGAACACCGGGGAGCTGTTTTTT.

This clone was picked up one time. This chain joins TRBV9 and TRBJ2-1; 8 nucleotides align to TRBD2. CDR3 length equals 17 residues. The junction had 12 bases not matched to a gene; V was cut back by 2 bases and J by 5 bases. Per germline, CDR1 SGDLS and CDR2 YYNGEE. CDR3 loop: CASSVSPRGRTNNEQFF. In DNA form, the CDR3 reads TGTGCCAGCAGCGTTTCACCTCGCGGGAGGACAAACAATGAGCAGTTCTTC.

The J gene is TRBJ1-2, the V gene TRBV6-2 or TRBV6-3; D ambiguous. With 5 bases removed from V and 4 bases from J, the gap between germline ends came to 8 bases. The length of the CDR3 is 12 residues. Germline values: CDR1 MNHEY, CDR2 SVGEGT. CDR3 DNA sequence: TGTGCCAGCAGTCAGTCCTCCTATGGCTACACCTTC. Amino acid sequence: CASSQSSYGYTF.

The genes are TRBV10-3 and TRBJ2-3; 10 nucleotides align to TRBD1. Germline trimming cut 6 bases from V and 4 bases from J; bases unmatched to any gene: 7. The CDR3 has 15 residues. Germline loops: CDR1 ENHRY, CDR2 SYGVKD. Here the CDR3 DNA reads TGTGCCATCAGACCCCGGGACAGGGGACCAGATACGCAGTATTTT. It codes for CAIRPRDRGPDTQYF.

DNA of the CDR3: TGTGCCAGCAGCGCACAACAGGGGGCAAGCGTCTATGGCTACACCTTC. Protein product: CASSAQQGASVYGYTF. The chain links TRBV9 to TRBJ1-2, with TRBD1 identical over 9 bases. The J segment lost 4 bases and the V segment lost 3 bases, leaving 10 bases of the junction unmatched. The CDR3 extends over 16 amino acids. From germline, CDR1 is SGDLS and CDR2 YYNGEE.

The V gene is TRBV28, the J gene TRBJ1-1; TRBD1 aligns across 8 bases. Germline V gene sequence: CDR1 MDHEN, CDR2 SYDVKM. V lost 3 bases and J lost 0; bases outside the gene matches: 9. The CDR3 is 17 amino acids. The CDR3 loop reads CASSFVQQDRVNTEAFF. The DNA of the CDR3 is TGTGCCAGCAGTTTCGTCCAACAGGACAGGGTGAACACTGAAGCTTTCTTT.

V gene TRBV6-5 combines with J gene TRBJ1-5, with D unclear. Germline values: CDR1 MNHEY, CDR2 SVGAGI. V lost 5 bases, J lost 0 bases, and 8 bases lay in between. The CDR3 runs to 14 residues. CDR3 in DNA: TGTGCCAGCAGTCCGGAGAATAGCAATCAGCCCCAGCATTTT. It encodes CASSPENSNQPQHF.

The chain has TRBV18 and TRBJ1-2; D uncertain. Per germline, CDR1 KGHSH and CDR2 LQKENI. The CDR3 is 14 residues long. Trimming left V 5 bases short and J 2 bases short, with 12 bases between. This CDR3 reads CASSSKTQNYGYTF. CDR3 bases: TGTGCCAGCTCATCTAAGACACAAAACTATGGCTACACCTTC.

This chain joins TRBV18 and TRBJ2-1; D is unresolved. V was trimmed by 4 bases and J by 4 bases, leaving 11 bases between them. This CDR3 comprises 14 residues. Germline V lookup: CDR1 KGHSH, CDR2 LQKENI. CDR3: CASSLTRSYNEQFF. The CDR3 DNA reads as TGTGCCAGCTCACTTACAAGGAGTTACAATGAGCAGTTCTTC.

The chain joins TRBV4-3 to TRBJ1-5; TRBD1 is a possible D gene (6 bases). Germline-derived CDR1 and CDR2 are LGHNA and YSLEER. Trimming cost V 5 bases and J 6 bases, with 11 bases left between them. The length of the CDR3 is 13 residues. CDR3: CASSRGSGQPQHF. The CDR3 DNA reads as TGCGCCAGCAGCAGGGGGTCGGGTCAGCCCCAGCATTTT.

This chain links TRBV27 with TRBJ1-5; TRBD1 matches at 9 bases. Germline CDR1 is MNHEY and CDR2 is SMNVEV (reference sequence). V dropped 6 bases and J dropped 4; count of bases not matched to a gene: 4. The CDR3 extends over 14 amino acids. The CDR3 protein is CASRRTGENQPQHF. Here the CDR3 DNA reads TGTGCCAGCAGACGGACAGGGGAAAATCAGCCCCAGCATTTT.

The V call is TRBV5-1, the J call TRBJ2-7, with 7 bases identical to TRBD2. The CDR3 has 13 residues. V gave up 4 bases and J gave up 3 bases; unmatched junction bases: 4. CDR1 and CDR2 (germline): SGHRS, YFSETQ. Written as DNA, the CDR3 is TGCGCCAGCAGCCTGGCGGGGGTCTACGAGCAGTACTTC. Translation gives CASSLAGVYEQYF.

This sequence joins TRBV28 and TRBJ2-7; 8 bases line up with TRBD1. The germline CDR1 and CDR2 sequences are MDHEN and SYDVKM. The CDR3 length is 16 residues. Trimming took 4 bases from V and 2 from J; bases not matched to a gene: 10. The DNA for the CDR3 is TGTGCCAGCAGTTCTCCGGGTGACAGGGGTGCCTACGAGCAGTACTTC. Translated: CASSSPGDRGAYEQYF.

The chain is built from TRBV19 and TRBJ1-1; unclear D gene. Germline V gene lookup returns CDR1 LNHDA and CDR2 SQIVND (reference sequence). This CDR3 contains 14 residues. V was clipped by 3 bases and J by 0 bases, with 8 bases between them. CDR3 DNA: TGTGCCAGTAGTATCCGGGGTTTGAACACTGAAGCTTTCTTT. This encodes CASSIRGLNTEAFF.

The V gene is TRBV7-2, the J gene TRBJ1-3; maybe TRBD1 (5 bases). Germline values: CDR1 SGHTA, CDR2 FQGNSA. CDR3 length: 17 residues. V shed 3 bases and J shed 0 bases, with 15 bases lying between them. The CDR3 loop is CASSLLGRVDSGNTIYF. The CDR3 DNA is TGTGCCAGCAGCTTGCTCGGCAGGGTCGACTCTGGAAACACCATATATTTT.

This clone has a handful of counts. The rearrangement uses TRBV7-3 and TRBJ2-2; the D gene is possibly TRBD2 (6 bases). The germline gives CDR1 SGHTA, CDR2 FQGTGA. This CDR3 spans 15 amino acids. The V end was cut by 3 bases, the J end by 2 bases, with 10 bases between. The CDR3 nucleotides read TGTGCCAGCAGCTTGGGGGGAATTAACACCGGGGAGCTGTTTTTT. It translates to CASSLGGINTGELFF.

This rearrangement joins TRBV9 to TRBJ1-3; TRBD1 matches at 7 bases. Germline V gives CDR1 SGDLS, CDR2 YYNGEE. The V and J ends lost 4 bases and 4 bases, in that order; junction bases with no gene match: 11. The CDR3 has 16 amino acids. The CDR3 nucleotides are TGTGCCAGCAGCCATAACACAGGGGCTGCCGGAAACACCATATATTTT. This sequence encodes CASSHNTGAAGNTIYF.

V gene TRBV27 combines with J gene TRBJ2-3; 14 bases line up with TRBD2. The germline V gene encodes CDR1 MNHEY and CDR2 SMNVEV (reference sequence). V shed 4 bases, J shed 4 bases, and the junction held 4 bases outside the gene matches. This CDR3 is built from 16 residues. As DNA, the CDR3 is TGTGCCAGCAGTTCGCCGGGACTAGCGGGAGCAGATACGCAGTATTTT. This translates into CASSSPGLAGADTQYF.

This chain uses TRBV7-3 with TRBJ2-7; D is unclear. CDR1 SGHTA and CDR2 FQGTGA come from the germline V gene. The CDR3 contains 21 residues. The V gene lost 6 bases and the J gene lost 5 bases, with 38 bases spanning the gap. The CDR3 region has the DNA TGTGCCAGCAGTCGAAAGAAGTCCTTTCAGCGTGGGTGGTGTGGCCTCCACGAGCAGTACTTC. As protein: CASSRKKSFQRGWCGLHEQYF.

The CDR3 is CASSLPPTSGGPNYEQYF. The DNA for the CDR3 is TGTGCCAGCAGTTTACCCCCGACTAGCGGGGGACCCAACTACGAGCAGTACTTC. The V and J genes are TRBV28 and TRBJ2-7, with 12 positions matching TRBD2. CDR3 length: 18 amino acids. Germline V CDR1 and CDR2: MDHEN, SYDVKM. V gave up 2 bases and J gave up 3 bases; unmatched junction bases: 11.

The chain recombines TRBV6-5 with TRBJ2-3; a possible D gene is TRBD2 (5 bases). CDR1 is MNHEY and CDR2 is SVGAGI in the germline V gene. This CDR3 has 16 residues. V was clipped by 1 base and J by 4 bases, with 15 bases between them. The CDR3 region has the DNA TGTGCCAGCAGTTACTTGTCTAGCATCAGACCAGATACGCAGTATTTT. Its protein is CASSYLSSIRPDTQYF.

V usage is TRBV27 and J usage is TRBJ1-2; possible D gene TRBD1, 5 bases. Germline loops: CDR1 MNHEY, CDR2 SMNVEV (reference sequence). The germline V and J ends were trimmed by 9 bases and 8 bases, with 10 bases remaining between them. There are 10 residues in the CDR3. CDR3 loop: CARTVGGYTF. The CDR3 bases are TGTGCCAGGACAGTCGGGGGCTACACCTTC.